The sequence of this TCR beta chain was determined in a study of cytomegalovirus exposure and HLA in healthy donors. Study-level results: TCR beta chain V- and J-gene trimming was linked, in a later analysis, to a missense variant in DCLRE1C. Specificity for CMV antigens was confirmed in vitro for three of the CMV-associated chains.

The CDR3 spans 14 residues. V was clipped by 5 bases and J by 8 bases; unmatched bases: 9. The germline CDR1 and CDR2 sequences are SEHNR and FQNEAQ (reference sequence). PCR involved 60 Vbeta and 13 Jbeta primers. As handled by the study authors: A later analysis tallied 80 million to 100 million unique TCR beta chains, 10 million to 12 million of them shared. Sequenced by immunoSEQ multiplex PCR; TCRdb stores in-frame clones only, minus some. V and J calls and clone size are as listed in that table; D and trimming were resolved from the DNA. The repertoire has approximately 190,000 clones, roughly four fifths of them found once; the top ten carry over 5%. Comment on this clone: The antigen is undetermined.

Sequences were obtained from PBMCs. This chain uses TRBV7-9 with TRBJ1-1; 9 positions match TRBD1. The TCR sequence derives from a woman aged 50 to 60 in good health and CMV-seropositive. In DNA form, the CDR3 reads TGTGCCAGCAGCCCGGGACAGGGAAGTGAAGAAGCTTTCTTT. Translating gives CASSPGQGSEEAFF.